This TCR beta chain derives from a study of OX40 agonist ivuxolimab in advanced cancers. In the study overall: Patients were infused with ivuxolimab every 2 weeks at 0.01 to 10 mg/kg. Checkpoint inhibitors had been given previously to around 38% of patients. Study-level findings and limits: Dosing at 0.1 to 3.0 mg/kg was accompanied by clonal expansion of CD4+ and CD8+ blood T cells by week 6.

CDR1 MNHEY and CDR2 SVGAGI come from the germline V gene. Trimming removed 6 bases at V and 2 bases at J, with 14 bases between. CDR3 length: 14 residues. Autoimmune disease history or systemic immunosuppression disqualified patients. This clone occurred a few times. Its cognate antigen is unknown. Some clones are missing from TCRdb's copy, which holds only in-frame ones; the method was immunoSEQ multiplex PCR. There are approximately 91,000 clones in the sample; around nine tenths occur only once, and 0.4% to 0.65% lies in the top ten. The sequence came from an adult with an advanced solid tumor such as melanoma, head and neck, liver or kidney cancer. The source material was CD4+ or CD8+ T cells sorted from blood, sampled in a trial of the OX40 agonist ivuxolimab. This chain uses TRBV6-5 with TRBJ2-7, with D perhaps matching TRBD2 (6 bases). This chain's CDR3 is CASSRGLPPYEQYF. DNA for the CDR3: TGTGCCAGCAGCCGAGGACTACCTCCCTACGAGCAGTACTTC.